The 5 T cell receptor beta chains in this list originate from one sample, sequenced in a study of cytomegalovirus exposure and HLA in healthy donors. A multiplex PCR was run with 60 Vbeta primers and 13 Jbeta primers. This table comes from immunoSEQ multiplex PCR, and its TCRdb copy is limited to in-frame clones, with some not included. The profile shows about 190,000 clones, under 85% of them singletons. The material sequenced was PBMCs. The source of these receptors is a young woman in good health and CMV-seronegative.

The chain couples TRBV4-1 to TRBJ2-3; 8 nucleotides line up with TRBD1. J lost 2 bases, V lost 3 bases, and 7 bases had no gene match. The CDR3 is 16 residues long. The germline gives CDR1 MGHRA, CDR2 YSYEKL. CDR3: CASSHISGGNTDTQYF. In nucleotides, the CDR3 is TGCGCCAGCAGCCACATATCAGGGGGCAACACAGATACGCAGTATTTT.

This chain links TRBV27 with TRBJ2-7, with D possibly being TRBD1 (6 bases). The V and J ends lost 5 bases and 4 bases respectively, with 18 bases between them. The CDR3 has 15 residues. Germline V CDR1 and CDR2: MNHEY, SMNVEV (reference sequence). CDR3 DNA: TGTGCCAGCAGTCCGCCCACAGGGAGCGGATACGAGCAGTACTTC. This gives the protein CASSPPTGSGYEQYF.

The chain links TRBV6-5 to TRBJ1-2, with TRBD1 as a possible D gene (5 bases). The V gene's germline CDR1 is MNHEY and CDR2 SVGAGI. This CDR3 has 15 residues. V dropped 0 bases and J dropped 3 bases, with 11 bases sitting between them. This CDR3 is CASSYSDTFDYGYTF. The CDR3, as DNA: TGTGCCAGCAGTTACTCGGACACCTTCGACTATGGCTACACCTTC.

The V gene is TRBV16, the J gene TRBJ2-7; D is undetermined. This CDR3 spans 15 amino acids. The germline V gene encodes CDR1 KGHSY and CDR2 FQNENV. The V gene lost 0 bases and the J gene lost 1 base, with 10 bases spanning the gap. CDR3 sequence reads: CASSQSSHGSYEQYF. CDR3 DNA sequence: TGTGCCAGCAGCCAATCCTCCCACGGGTCCTACGAGCAGTACTTC.

The chain has TRBV5-6 and TRBJ2-7, with D unclear. Germline lookup yields CDR1 SGHDT and CDR2 YYEEEE. With 0 bases removed from V and 3 bases from J, the gap between germline ends came to 7 bases. The CDR3 spans 13 residues. The CDR3 region has the DNA TGTGCCAGCAGCTTGGTAAGCCGCTACGAGCAGTACTTC. Translation gives CASSLVSRYEQYF.